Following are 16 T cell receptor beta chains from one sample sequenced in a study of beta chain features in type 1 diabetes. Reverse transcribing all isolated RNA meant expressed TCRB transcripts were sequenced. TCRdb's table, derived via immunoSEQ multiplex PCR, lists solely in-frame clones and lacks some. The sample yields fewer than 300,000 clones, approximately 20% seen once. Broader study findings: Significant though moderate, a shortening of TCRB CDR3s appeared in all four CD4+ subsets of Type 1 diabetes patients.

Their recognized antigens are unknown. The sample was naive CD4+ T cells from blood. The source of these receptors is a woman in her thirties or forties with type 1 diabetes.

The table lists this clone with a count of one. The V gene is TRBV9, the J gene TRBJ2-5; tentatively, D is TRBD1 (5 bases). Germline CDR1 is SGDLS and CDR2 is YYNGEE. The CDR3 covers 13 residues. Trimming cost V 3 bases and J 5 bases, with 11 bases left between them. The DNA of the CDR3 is TGTGCCAGCAGCGCCAGGGTCGGGGAGACCCAGTACTTC. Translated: CASSARVGETQYF.

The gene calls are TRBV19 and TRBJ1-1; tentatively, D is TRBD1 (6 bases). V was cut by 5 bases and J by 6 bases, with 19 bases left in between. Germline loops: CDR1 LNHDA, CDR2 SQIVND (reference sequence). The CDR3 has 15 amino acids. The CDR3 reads CASSVDSVASPEAFF. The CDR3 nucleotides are TGTGCCAGTAGTGTGGACAGCGTGGCCAGTCCTGAAGCTTTCTTT. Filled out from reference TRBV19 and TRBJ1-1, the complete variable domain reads DGGITQSPKYLFRKEGQNVTLSCEQNLNHDAMYWYRQDPGQGLRLIYYSQIVNDFQKGDIAEGYSVSREKKESFPLTVTSAQKNPTAFYLCASSVDSVASPEAFFGQGTRLTVV.

CDR3 DNA: TGCGCCAGCAGCTTCAATACACATCCAACAGATACGCAGTATTTT. This codes for CASSFNTHPTDTQYF. This chain links TRBV5-1 with TRBJ2-3, with D unclear. V was shortened by 2 bases and J by 3 bases, with 13 bases between the two germline ends. CDR1 and CDR2 (germline): SGHRS, YFSETQ. The CDR3 is 15 residues long. The entire variable domain, with the rest obtained from reference TRBV5-1 and TRBJ2-3, is as follows: KAGVTQTPRYLIKTRGQQVTLSCSPISGHRSVSWYQQTPGQGLQFLFEYFSETQRNKGNFPGRFSGRQFSNSRSEMNVSTLELGDSALYLCASSFNTHPTDTQYFGPGTRLTVL.

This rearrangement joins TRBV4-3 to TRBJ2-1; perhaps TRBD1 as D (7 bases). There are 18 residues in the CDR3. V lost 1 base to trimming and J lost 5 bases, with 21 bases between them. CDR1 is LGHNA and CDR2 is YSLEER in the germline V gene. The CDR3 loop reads CASSQGGPAGGFNNEQFF. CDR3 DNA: TGCGCCAGCAGCCAAGGGGGCCCGGCAGGGGGGTTTAACAATGAGCAGTTCTTC.

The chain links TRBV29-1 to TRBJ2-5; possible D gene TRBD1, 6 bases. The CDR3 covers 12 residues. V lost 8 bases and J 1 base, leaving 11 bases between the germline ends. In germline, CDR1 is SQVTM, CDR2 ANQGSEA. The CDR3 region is CSTGQPQETQYF. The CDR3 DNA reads TGCAGCACTGGACAGCCCCAAGAGACCCAGTACTTC.

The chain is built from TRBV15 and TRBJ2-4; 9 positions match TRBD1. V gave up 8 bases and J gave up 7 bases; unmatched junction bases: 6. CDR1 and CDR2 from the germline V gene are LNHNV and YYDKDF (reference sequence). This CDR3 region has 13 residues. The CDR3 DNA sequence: TGTGCCACCGAGAGGGACAGGGCCAACATTCAGTACTTC. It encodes CATERDRANIQYF.

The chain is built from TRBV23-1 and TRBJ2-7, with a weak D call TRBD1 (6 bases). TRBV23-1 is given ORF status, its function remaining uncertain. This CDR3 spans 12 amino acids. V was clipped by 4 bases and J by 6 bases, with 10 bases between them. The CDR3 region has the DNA TGCGCCAGCAGTCCACAGGGTACCGAGCAGTACTTC. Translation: CASSPQGTEQYF.

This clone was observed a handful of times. The CDR3 is CASSIPKGWNSYEQYF. CDR3 coding DNA: TGTGCCAGCAGTATCCCTAAGGGGTGGAATTCCTACGAGCAGTACTTC. The genes are TRBV2 and TRBJ2-7; D may be TRBD1 (5 bases). Germline values: CDR1 SNHLY, CDR2 FYNNEI. The CDR3 length is 16 residues. V lost 5 bases and J 1 base, leaving 18 bases between the germline ends.

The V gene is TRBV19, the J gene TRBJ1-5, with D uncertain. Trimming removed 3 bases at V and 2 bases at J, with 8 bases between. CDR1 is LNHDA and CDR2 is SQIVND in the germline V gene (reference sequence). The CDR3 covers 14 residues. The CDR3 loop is CASSMEGGNQPQHF. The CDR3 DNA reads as TGTGCCAGTAGTATGGAGGGAGGCAATCAGCCCCAGCATTTT.

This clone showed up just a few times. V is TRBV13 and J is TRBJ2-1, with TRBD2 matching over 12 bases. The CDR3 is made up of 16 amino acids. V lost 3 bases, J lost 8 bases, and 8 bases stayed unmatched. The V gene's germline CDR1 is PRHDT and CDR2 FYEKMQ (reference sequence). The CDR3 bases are TGTGCCAGCAGCTTTCCTAGCGGGAGGGCCGGAGATGAGCAGTTCTTC. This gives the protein CASSFPSGRAGDEQFF.

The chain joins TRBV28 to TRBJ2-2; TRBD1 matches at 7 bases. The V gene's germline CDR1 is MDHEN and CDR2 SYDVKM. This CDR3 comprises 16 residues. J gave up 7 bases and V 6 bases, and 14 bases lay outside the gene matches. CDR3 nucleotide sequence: TGTGCCAGCAGCCAGTCCCCGACAGGGTTGGGCGGGGAGCTGTTTTTT. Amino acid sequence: CASSQSPTGLGGELFF.

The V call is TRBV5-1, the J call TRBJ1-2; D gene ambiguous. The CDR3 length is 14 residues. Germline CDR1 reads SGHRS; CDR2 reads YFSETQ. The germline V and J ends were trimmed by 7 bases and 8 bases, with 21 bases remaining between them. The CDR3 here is CASRQDDQPPGYTF. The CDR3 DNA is TGCGCCAGCCGCCAGGATGATCAACCTCCGGGCTACACCTTC.

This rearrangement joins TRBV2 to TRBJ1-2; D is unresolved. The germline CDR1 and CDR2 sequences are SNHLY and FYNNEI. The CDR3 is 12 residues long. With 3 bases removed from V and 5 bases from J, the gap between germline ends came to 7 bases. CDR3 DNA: TGTGCCAGCAGTGAGAGGGCATATGGCTACACCTTC. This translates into CASSERAYGYTF. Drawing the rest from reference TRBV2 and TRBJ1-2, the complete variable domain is EPEVTQTPSHQVTQMGQEVILRCVPISNHLYFYWYRQILGQKVEFLVSFYNNEISEKSEIFDDQFSVERPDGSNFTLKIRSTKLEDSAMYFCASSERAYGYTFGSGTRLTVV.

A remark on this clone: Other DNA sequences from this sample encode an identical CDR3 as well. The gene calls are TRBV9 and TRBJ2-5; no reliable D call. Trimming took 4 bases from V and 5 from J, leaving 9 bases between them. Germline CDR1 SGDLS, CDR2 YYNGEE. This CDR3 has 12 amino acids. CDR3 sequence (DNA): TGTGCCAGCAGCCCTCACGAGGAGACCCAGTACTTC. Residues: CASSPHEETQYF.

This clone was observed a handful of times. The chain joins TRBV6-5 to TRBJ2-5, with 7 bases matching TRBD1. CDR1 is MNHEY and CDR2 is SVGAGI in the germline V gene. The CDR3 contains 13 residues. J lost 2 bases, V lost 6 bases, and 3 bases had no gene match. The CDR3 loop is CASRTGQQETQYF. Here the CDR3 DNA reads TGTGCCAGCAGGACGGGACAGCAAGAGACCCAGTACTTC.

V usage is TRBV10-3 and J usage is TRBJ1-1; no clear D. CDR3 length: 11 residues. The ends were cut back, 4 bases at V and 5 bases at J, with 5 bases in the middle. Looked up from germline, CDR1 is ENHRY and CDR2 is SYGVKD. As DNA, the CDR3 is TGTGCCATCAGTGGCGCGACTGAAGCTTTCTTT. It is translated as CAISGATEAFF.